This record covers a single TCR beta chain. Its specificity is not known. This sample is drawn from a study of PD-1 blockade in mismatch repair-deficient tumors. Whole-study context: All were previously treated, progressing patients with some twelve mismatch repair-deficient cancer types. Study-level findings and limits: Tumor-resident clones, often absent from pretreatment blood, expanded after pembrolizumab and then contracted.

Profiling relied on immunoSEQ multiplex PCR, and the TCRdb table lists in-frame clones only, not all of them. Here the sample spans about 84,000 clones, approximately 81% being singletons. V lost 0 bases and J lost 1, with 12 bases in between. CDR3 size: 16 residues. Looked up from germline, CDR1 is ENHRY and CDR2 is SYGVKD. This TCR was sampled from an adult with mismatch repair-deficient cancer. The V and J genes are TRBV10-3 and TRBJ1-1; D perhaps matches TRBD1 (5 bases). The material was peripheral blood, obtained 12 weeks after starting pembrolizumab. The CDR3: CAISESGVGTNTEAFF. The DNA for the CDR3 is TGTGCCATCAGTGAGTCGGGGGTAGGGACGAACACTGAAGCTTTCTTT.